These 10 T cell receptor beta chains were all obtained from the same sample, sequenced in a study of blood T cell repertoires in COVID-19. Generated by immunoSEQ multiplex PCR, the TCRdb table keeps only in-frame clones and is missing some. The sample has 95,000 to 150,000 clones; less than 75% are singletons. Sequences were obtained from peripheral blood. The receptors derive from a human donor with acute or convalescent COVID-19. The donor label of this sample is uncertain.

The rearrangement uses TRBV30 and TRBJ2-2, with TRBD2 as a possible D gene (6 bases). This CDR3 contains 15 residues. The germline V gene encodes CDR1 GTSNPN and CDR2 SVGIG (reference sequence). V was shortened by 2 bases and J by 4 bases, with 14 bases between the two germline ends. The CDR3 DNA is TGTGCCTGGAGTAGTGGGGGGACGAGCACCGGGGAGCTGTTTTTT. Translation gives CAWSSGGTSTGELFF. Filled out from reference TRBV30 and TRBJ2-2, the complete variable domain reads SQTIHQWPATLVQPVGSPLSLECTVEGTSNPNLYWYRQAAGRGLQLLFYSVGIGQISSEVPQNLSASRPQDRQFILSSKKLLLSDSGFYLCAWSSGGTSTGELFFGEGSRLTVL.

By share of the sample, this clone is medium-sized. This CDR3 is CASSLGGLAGGSDTQYF. The CDR3 DNA follows: TGCGCCAGCAGCTTGGGAGGACTAGCGGGGGGCTCGGATACGCAGTATTTT. J is TRBJ2-3 and V is TRBV5-1, with 14 bases identical to TRBD2. The junction had 6 bases not matched to a gene; V was cut back by 0 bases and J by 6 bases. Germline lookup yields CDR1 SGHRS and CDR2 YFSETQ. The CDR3 is 17 amino acids.

The V and J genes are TRBV30 and TRBJ2-6, with D uncertain. The CDR3 is 15 residues long. V dropped 2 bases and J dropped 2 bases, with 10 bases sitting between them. Germline V CDR1 and CDR2: GTSNPN, SVGIG (reference sequence). The CDR3 DNA sequence: TGTGCCTGGAGTCCCCACAGCACTGGGGCCAACGTCCTGACTTTC. Its translation: CAWSPHSTGANVLTF.

V usage is TRBV18 and J usage is TRBJ2-1; TRBD1 matches at 8 bases. This CDR3 contains 16 residues. Germline CDR1 and CDR2: KGHSH and LQKENI. J gave up 2 bases and V 3 bases, and 6 bases lay outside the gene matches. CDR3 sequence reads: CASSPGTGSTYNEQFF. The CDR3 bases are TGTGCCAGCTCACCCGGGACAGGTTCCACCTACAATGAGCAGTTCTTC.

This clone appeared a few times. The junction differs from germline at one of its ends, possibly a read error. The V and J genes are TRBV11-2 and TRBJ1-3; weak D call: TRBD1 (5 bases). This CDR3 region has 13 residues. The germline V gene has CDR1 SGHAT and CDR2 FQNNGV. Written as DNA, the CDR3 is TGTGCCAGCAGCTTAGACCGAAAGGGGAGGAGTGAGTTT. Protein product: CASSLDRKGRSEF.

This clone has only one observation. The chain carries TRBV5-8 and TRBJ2-5; D perhaps matches TRBD2 (6 bases). V was shortened by 4 bases and J by 2 bases, with 15 bases between the two germline ends. Germline loops: CDR1 SGHTS, CDR2 YDEGEE. This CDR3 comprises 15 residues. The DNA of the CDR3 is TGTGCCAGCAGCCTTGCGGGGATCGGGCAAGAGACCCAGTACTTC. Translated, it gives CASSLAGIGQETQYF.

The rearrangement links TRBV19 to TRBJ2-3, with 10 bases lining up with TRBD1. The V segment lost 4 bases and the J segment 1 base; nucleotides outside the gene matches: 5. The germline V gene has CDR1 LNHDA and CDR2 SQIVND (reference sequence). This CDR3 comprises 16 residues. CDR3 amino acids: CASSTRDRGRTDTQYF. CDR3 bases: TGTGCCAGTAGTACCCGGGACAGGGGTCGCACAGATACGCAGTATTTT.

The J gene is TRBJ1-5, the V gene TRBV19; 7 bases are shared with TRBD1. Germline V gives CDR1 LNHDA, CDR2 SQIVND (reference sequence). The CDR3 is made up of 16 amino acids. V shed 3 bases, J shed 2 bases, and the junction held 7 bases outside the gene matches. The CDR3 DNA is TGTGCCAGTAGTATGAGGAACAGGGGTGGCAATCAGCCCCAGCATTTT. Protein sequence: CASSMRNRGGNQPQHF.

The chain employs TRBV28 and TRBJ2-1, with D possibly being TRBD1 (6 bases). This CDR3 has 16 residues. The germline CDR1 and CDR2 sequences are MDHEN and SYDVKM. V lost 5 bases and J 1 base, leaving 15 bases between the germline ends. The CDR3: CASSVLGRGSYNEQFF. CDR3 coding DNA: TGTGCCAGCAGTGTACTGGGCAGGGGATCCTACAATGAGCAGTTCTTC.

The chain uses TRBV12-3 or TRBV12-4 and TRBJ2-5, with D perhaps TRBD2 (5 bases). CDR3 length: 13 amino acids. V was trimmed by 6 bases and J by 5 bases, leaving 13 bases between them. Written as DNA, the CDR3 is TGTGCCAGCAGCTTGCCGCCGGGGGAGACCCAGTACTTC. Translated: CASSLPPGETQYF.